These T cell receptor beta chains were read from a single sample in a study of cytomegalovirus exposure and HLA in healthy donors. TCRdb's copy holds only in-frame clones and misses some; the assay was immunoSEQ multiplex PCR. The table has roughly 86,000 clones, almost 80% seen once. Sequencing was done on a sample of PBMCs. The origin of the receptors is a female donor in good health and CMV-seronegative. The CDR3 runs from the conserved cysteine through the conserved F or W. D genes are given only for firm matches. Size tells how often a clone was seen (once, few, many) or the class of an expanded clone, and some rows leave it out.

v_call	d_call	j_call	clone_size	cdr3_aa	cdr3_nt
TRBV5-1	NA	TRBJ1-2	NA	CASSFGPSPGDGYTF	TGCGCCAGCAGCTTTGGCCCTTCCCCTGGAGATGGCTACACCTTC
TRBV6-5	TRBD2	TRBJ2-7	few	CASQRDEGTTYEQYF	TGTGCGTCCCAGCGGGATGAGGGGACGACCTACGAGCAGTACTTC
TRBV7-9	TRBD1	TRBJ2-7	NA	CASSLEGTAEQYF	TGTGCCAGCAGCTTAGAGGGGACAGCCGAGCAGTACTTC
TRBV5-1	TRBD1	TRBJ2-7	NA	CASRGTGAYEQYF	TGCGCCAGCAGGGGGACAGGGGCCTACGAGCAGTACTTC
TRBV5-1	TRBD2	TRBJ2-2	NA	CASSWTSGTAGELFF	TGCGCCAGCAGCTGGACTAGCGGGACAGCCGGGGAGCTGTTTTTT
TRBV6-1	TRBD1	TRBJ2-7	NA	CASSLTGGAAYEQYF	TGTGCCAGCAGTCTTACAGGGGGTGCAGCCTACGAGCAGTACTTC
TRBV10-3	NA	TRBJ1-2	NA	CAISEVWRDGNYGYTF	TGTGCCATCAGTGAAGTATGGAGGGACGGTAACTATGGCTACACCTTC
TRBV9	NA	TRBJ1-1	NA	CASSVALNTEAFF	TGTGCCAGCAGCGTAGCTTTGAACACTGAAGCTTTCTTT
TRBV6-4	NA	TRBJ2-7	NA	CASSPCRTVTYEQYF	TGTGCCAGCAGCCCATGCAGGACAGTAACCTACGAGCAGTACTTC
TRBV13	TRBD1	TRBJ1-1	few	CASRQTGGGLTEAFF	TGTGCCAGCAGACAAACAGGGGGCGGTCTCACTGAAGCTTTCTTT
TRBV7-7	NA	TRBJ2-2	few	CASSPDRTNTGELFF	TGTGCTAGCAGCCCGGACAGAACCAACACCGGGGAGCTGTTTTTT
TRBV6-1	TRBD1	TRBJ2-7	NA	CASSDRQGVTAYEQYF	TGTGCCAGCAGTGATAGACAGGGGGTAACCGCTTACGAGCAGTACTTC
TRBV5-1	TRBD1	TRBJ2-7	NA	CASSETGGNYEQYF	TGCGCCAGCAGCGAGACAGGGGGAAACTACGAGCAGTACTTC
TRBV2	NA	TRBJ2-1	NA	CASRLDGGLGDEQFF	TGTGCCAGCAGACTTGACGGGGGGCTAGGAGATGAGCAGTTCTTC
TRBV5-7	NA	TRBJ1-5	NA	CASSLGPDNLSGNQPQHF	TGTGCCAGCAGCTTGGGTCCGGACAACTTATCGGGCAATCAGCCCCAGCATTTT
TRBV5-8	TRBD1	TRBJ1-2	NA	CASSVDRGLESGYTF	TGTGCCAGCAGCGTGGACAGGGGGCTGGAAAGTGGCTACACCTTC
TRBV30	TRBD1	TRBJ2-7	NA	CAWTRTGSGEQYF	TGTGCCTGGACAAGGACAGGGTCCGGGGAGCAGTACTTC
TRBV6-5	NA	TRBJ1-5	NA	CASRLKGSNQPQHF	TGTGCCAGCAGGCTAAAGGGGAGCAATCAGCCCCAGCATTTT
TRBV6-1	NA	TRBJ1-2	NA	CASNPGRGYTF	TGTGCCAGCAACCCAGGTCGTGGCTACACCTTC
TRBV10-3	TRBD2	TRBJ2-7	NA	CAISESAGLAMYF	TGTGCCATCAGTGAGTCGGCGGGACTAGCCATGTACTTC
TRBV28	NA	TRBJ1-3	NA	CASSFGWLIESGNTIYF	TGTGCCAGCAGTTTCGGGTGGCTCATTGAATCTGGAAACACCATATATTTT
TRBV2	NA	TRBJ2-5	NA	CASSERQETQYF	TGTGCCAGCAGTGAACGGCAAGAGACCCAGTACTTC
TRBV13	NA	TRBJ1-2	NA	CASSLQPRANYDYTF	TGTGCCAGCAGCTTACAACCCAGAGCTAACTATGACTACACCTTC
TRBV9	NA	TRBJ2-2	NA	CASSVGSPGTGELFF	TGTGCCAGCAGCGTAGGATCCCCGGGCACCGGGGAGCTGTTTTTT
TRBV5-4	TRBD2	TRBJ2-7	NA	CASSTSGRGLYEQYF	TGTGCCAGCAGCACTAGCGGGAGAGGCCTCTACGAGCAGTACTTC
TRBV5-1	NA	TRBJ2-6	NA	CASSPGTATNVLTF	TGCGCCAGCAGCCCGGGGACTGCAACCAACGTCCTGACTTTC
TRBV5-1	TRBD1	TRBJ2-7	NA	CASSLAGQGAGEQYF	TGCGCCAGCAGCTTGGCCGGACAGGGGGCTGGCGAGCAGTACTTC
TRBV28	TRBD1	TRBJ2-1	NA	CASRQGEQFF	TGTGCCAGTAGACAGGGCGAACAGTTCTTC
TRBV5-1	NA	TRBJ2-7	NA	CASSLETGRGAYEQYF	TGCGCCAGCAGCTTGGAAACGGGCAGGGGTGCCTACGAGCAGTACTTC
TRBV7-9	NA	TRBJ1-2	NA	CASSSLQGFNYGYTF	TGTGCCAGCAGCTCCCTACAGGGCTTTAACTATGGCTACACCTTC
TRBV2	TRBD1	TRBJ2-3	NA	CASTYGQGVRNTDTQYF	TGTGCCAGCACCTACGGACAGGGGGTCCGGAACACAGATACGCAGTATTTT
TRBV19	TRBD2	TRBJ2-3	NA	CASSILTSGGSDTQYF	TGTGCCAGTAGTATACTGACTAGCGGGGGGTCAGATACGCAGTATTTT
TRBV5-4	NA	TRBJ2-5	NA	CASSHYVAGAETQYF	TGTGCCAGCAGCCACTATGTTGCGGGGGCGGAGACCCAGTACTTC
TRBV10-1	NA	TRBJ1-1	NA	CASSAGTTTEAFF	TGCGCCAGCAGTGCCGGGACAACCACCGAAGCTTTCTTT
TRBV19	TRBD1	TRBJ2-7	NA	CASSITRDRDVESSYEQYF	TGTGCCAGTAGTATTACCCGGGACAGGGATGTCGAGAGCTCCTACGAGCAGTACTTC
TRBV19	TRBD1	TRBJ1-4	NA	CASSTAQGASEKLFF	TGTGCCAGTAGTACCGCACAGGGGGCCAGTGAAAAACTGTTTTTT
TRBV29-1	TRBD2	TRBJ2-5	NA	CSASGSRRETQYF	TGCAGCGCTAGCGGGAGTCGGAGGGAGACCCAGTACTTC
TRBV6-6	TRBD1	TRBJ1-6	NA	CASSYGDREPPLHF	TGTGCCAGCAGTTACGGCGACAGGGAACCACCCCTCCACTTT
TRBV7-8	TRBD1	TRBJ2-2	NA	CASSLQGWATGELFF	TGTGCCAGCAGTTTACAGGGGTGGGCCACCGGGGAGCTGTTTTTT
TRBV5-1	TRBD1	TRBJ1-1	NA	CASSLGQGTTEAFF	TGCGCCAGCAGCTTGGGACAGGGGACCACTGAAGCTTTCTTT
TRBV7-6	NA	TRBJ1-6	NA	CASSLSGSPLHF	TGTGCCAGCAGCTTATCCGGTTCACCCCTCCACTTT
TRBV28	TRBD1	TRBJ1-5	NA	CASTEGVDRVNQPQHF	TGTGCCAGCACGGAGGGGGTCGACAGGGTCAATCAGCCCCAGCATTTT
TRBV29-1	NA	TRBJ1-2	NA	CSASLTANYGYTF	TGCAGCGCATCCCTGACAGCTAACTATGGCTACACCTTC
TRBV6-1	NA	TRBJ1-1	NA	CASSEVARQPGTFF	TGTGCCAGCAGTGAAGTCGCTCGGCAGCCAGGGACTTTCTTT
TRBV19	NA	TRBJ1-5	NA	CASKNSVNQPQHF	TGTGCCAGTAAAAATAGCGTCAATCAGCCCCAGCATTTT
TRBV5-8	NA	TRBJ1-3	few	CASGRTGISGNTIYF	TGTGCCAGCGGACGGACGGGGATCTCTGGAAACACCATATATTTT
TRBV28	TRBD1	TRBJ1-2	once	CASSERTGWDYGYTF	TGTGCCAGCAGTGAAAGGACAGGGTGGGACTATGGCTACACCTTC
TRBV10-3	NA	TRBJ2-7	few	CAISGPPHSSSYEQYF	TGTGCCATCAGTGGTCCCCCTCACTCATCCTCCTACGAGCAGTACTTC
TRBV28	NA	TRBJ1-1	NA	CASSFQGRSNTEAFF	TGTGCCAGCAGTTTTCAGGGGCGCAGTAACACTGAAGCTTTCTTT
TRBV5-4	TRBD1	TRBJ1-5	NA	CASSSYSGTGTQPQHF	TGTGCCAGCAGCTCATATTCCGGGACAGGGACTCAGCCCCAGCATTTT
TRBV28	TRBD2	TRBJ2-1	NA	CASSQPTGLGGNEQFF	TGTGCCAGCAGCCAGCCCACGGGATTGGGGGGGAATGAGCAGTTCTTC
TRBV29-1	TRBD1	TRBJ1-2	NA	CSARPGQGREGYTF	TGCAGCGCCCGACCGGGACAGGGCAGGGAAGGCTACACCTTC
TRBV28	NA	TRBJ1-1	few	CASSLLTGNTEAFF	TGTGCCAGCAGTCTCCTGACAGGGAACACTGAAGCTTTCTTT
TRBV7-9	TRBD1	TRBJ1-4	NA	CASSGIGTAHEKLFF	TGTGCCAGCAGCGGGATCGGGACAGCGCATGAAAAACTGTTTTTT
TRBV28	TRBD2	TRBJ2-3	NA	CASSLRLAASWDTQYF	TGTGCCAGCAGTTTGAGACTAGCGGCCTCCTGGGATACGCAGTATTTT
TRBV9	NA	TRBJ1-1	NA	CASSVTHALLNTEAFF	TGTGCCAGCAGCGTAACTCACGCACTACTGAACACTGAAGCTTTCTTT